What follows is one TCR beta chain and its context. TCRdb fed the RT-PCR reads into MiXCR, producing one record per CDR3 protein. Here the sample spans around 570,000 distinct CDR3 sequences, about 11% being singletons. V dropped 4 bases and J dropped 1 base, with 14 bases sitting between them. Germline CDR1 reads MDHEN; CDR2 reads SYDVKM. The CDR3 spans 15 residues. The data were taken from a study of response to subunit inactivated influenza vaccine. This same sample was also taken into another study, of T cells expressing NK-cell markers. This second report adds: Beta-chain TCR cDNA was generated via 5'RACE template switching with UMIs.

The chain joins TRBV28 to TRBJ2-7, with a possible D match to TRBD1 (6 bases). This receptor was identified in a man aged 45-65 years who received an inactivated influenza vaccine. Specimen: PBMCs from blood, collected on the day of vaccination. The CDR3 protein is CASSSQRQASYEQYF. The CDR3 bases are TGTGCCAGCAGTTCCCAACGACAGGCGTCCTACGAGCAGTACTTC. The whole variable domain, remainder taken from reference TRBV28 and TRBJ2-7, is DVKVTQSSRYLVKRTGEKVFLECVQDMDHENMFWYRQDPGLGLRLIYFSYDVKMKEKGDIPEGYSVSREKKERFSLILESASTNQTSMYLCASSSQRQASYEQYFGPGTRLTVT.